This TCR beta chain comes out of a study of CD8+ T cells in alopecia areata. Study details: Tofacitinib treatment spanned 6 to 18 months, with 6 months off drug afterward.

RNA extraction and reverse transcription yielded cDNA as sequencing template. The assay was immunoSEQ multiplex PCR, and TCRdb's table has in-frame clones only and misses some. The sample records around 140,000 clones, 45% to 50% being singletons. As concerns this clone: Its antigen is unknown.

V was pared by 3 bases and J by 4 bases, with 4 bases of the junction left unmatched. The CDR3 spans 14 residues. The V gene's germline CDR1 is SGHDT and CDR2 YYEEEE. Sorted populations comprised CD4+ and CD8+ T cells obtained from PBMCs. Findings and limits, study-wide: Clarity of TCR sharing across patients fell short of that in mice, possibly HLA-related. Normal scalp showed lower clonality than lesional scalp, especially alopecia totalis/universalis.

The V and J genes are TRBV5-6 and TRBJ1-2, with TRBD1 identical over 9 bases. The clonotype comes from a human donor with alopecia areata. Sample: CD8+ T cells sorted from blood, taken at week 0. The CDR3 coding sequence is TGTGCCAGCAGCTCTTTGACAGGGGGCTATGGCTACACCTTC. Its protein is CASSSLTGGYGYTF. Full variable domain (outside the CDR3, taken from reference TRBV5-6 and TRBJ1-2): DAGVTQSPTHLIKTRGQQVTLRCSPKSGHDTVSWYQQALGQGPQFIFQYYEEEERQRGNFPDRFSGHQFPNYSSELNVNALLLGDSALYLCASSSLTGGYGYTFGSGTRLTVV.